The clone carrying this T cell receptor beta chain was seen more than once but under ten times. Sample barcodes and UMIs were carried by the TCR alpha and TCR beta cDNA libraries that 5'RACE generated with constant-segment primers. TCRdb independently ran MiXCR on the 5' RACE reads; one entry per CDR3 protein. This repertoire shows approximately 340,000 distinct CDR3 sequences, over 10% found once; its top ten account for 20% to 25%. The record originates from a study of T-cell memory formation after mild COVID-19. The overall study: Each donor largely had its own TCR clusters.

The TCR was taken from a man aged 18 to 29 who had mild COVID-19 (a few samples of this study predate the infection). Cell type and time point are not known. Sequenced: PBMCs or a T cell subset sorted from them (not recorded which).

The CDR3, as DNA: TGCGCCAGCAGCTTGGTACCAGGATCTACCTCTGGGGCCAACGTCCTGACTTTC. This translates into CASSLVPGSTSGANVLTF. The gene calls are TRBV5-1 and TRBJ2-6; D gene unclear. CDR3 length equals 18 residues. Per the germline V gene, CDR1 is SGHRS and CDR2 is YFSETQ. Trimming removed 0 bases from V and 0 bases from J, with 13 bases in between.